This T cell receptor beta chain originates from a study of cytotoxic CD8 clonotypes in ibrutinib-treated CLL. Some clones are missing from TCRdb's copy, which holds only in-frame ones; the method was immunoSEQ multiplex PCR. The data contain under 75,000 clones, approximately 75% of them singletons. V lost 5 bases, J lost 4 bases, and 9 bases stayed unmatched. CDR1 and CDR2 from the germline V gene are KGHSH and LQKENI. The CDR3 spans 16 residues. This material consisted of PBMCs, taken after 12 months of ibrutinib treatment. The sequence was collected from a human donor with chronic lymphocytic leukemia. The chain couples TRBV18 to TRBJ1-5, with 9 bases fitting TRBD1. In DNA form, the CDR3 reads TGTGCCAGCTCAACCTCCGGACAGGGGTTAAATCAGCCCCAGCATTTT. Translated, it gives CASSTSGQGLNQPQHF.